Shown below are 8 T cell receptor beta chains from a single sample sequenced in a study of blood T cell repertoires in COVID-19. Sequenced by immunoSEQ multiplex PCR; TCRdb stores in-frame clones only, minus some. The profile shows 200,000 to 250,000 clones, 80% to 90% of them singletons. The sample comprised peripheral blood. The origin of the receptors is a young man with active or convalescent COVID-19.

The chain has TRBV10-3 and TRBJ1-4; a weak D match, TRBD1 (6 bases). The V gene lost 4 bases and the J gene lost 7 bases, with 16 bases spanning the gap. CDR3 length: 15 amino acids. CDR1 ENHRY and CDR2 SYGVKD come from the germline V gene. The CDR3, as DNA: TGTGCCATCAGTGGTCTTCAGGGGTCAGGTGAAAAACTGTTTTTT. Its translation: CAISGLQGSGEKLFF.

The CDR3 DNA reads as TGTGCCAGCAGCTTAGGGATGGGAGGCCATCAGCCCCAGCATTTT. Residues: CASSLGMGGHQPQHF. The chain recombines TRBV11-2 with TRBJ1-5; no firm D call. CDR3 length equals 15 residues. Germline V gene lookup returns CDR1 SGHAT and CDR2 FQNNGV. V was pared by 1 base and J by 5 bases, with 12 bases between.

The chain links TRBV10-2 to TRBJ2-2; D not resolved. The CDR3 contains 15 residues. The germline CDR1 and CDR2 sequences are WSHSY and SAAADI. V lost 5 bases, J lost 0 bases, and 10 bases lay in between. In DNA, the CDR3 is TGCGCCAGCAGTTCAGCTAGAGCGAACACCGGGGAGCTGTTTTTT. It codes for CASSSARANTGELFF.

This clone is classed as medium-sized. The chain carries TRBV19 and TRBJ2-7; 8 positions match TRBD2. With 6 bases clipped from V and 2 bases from J, the junction kept 6 bases outside the gene matches. The CDR3 length is 14 residues. Germline CDR1 reads LNHDA; CDR2 reads SQIVND (reference sequence). CDR3 DNA: TGTGCCAGTAGCCCAGGAGCGGGAGCCTACGAGCAGTACTTC. It codes for CASSPGAGAYEQYF.

The V call is TRBV5-1, the J call TRBJ1-2; 10 bases fit TRBD1. The length of the CDR3 is 15 residues. After removal of 4 bases from V and 3 bases from J, the junction contained 6 bases not matched to a gene. Per germline, CDR1 SGHRS and CDR2 YFSETQ. The CDR3 region has the DNA TGCGCCAGCAGCCCTGGCGGGACAGGGGACTATGGCTACACCTTC. It encodes CASSPGGTGDYGYTF.

The chain has TRBV6-5 and TRBJ2-7; 7 bases are a match to TRBD1. CDR1 and CDR2 from the germline V gene are MNHEY and SVGAGI. The CDR3 runs to 14 residues. The junction had 10 bases not matched to a gene; V was cut back by 5 bases and J by 6 bases. Written as DNA, the CDR3 is TGTGCCAGCAGTCTTACTCAGACAGGGACCGAGCAGTACTTC. Translating it yields CASSLTQTGTEQYF.

This sequence joins TRBV7-9 and TRBJ1-1; 12 bases are shared with TRBD1. The ends lost 6 bases at V and 6 bases at J; junction bases unmatched: 5. This CDR3 is 14 amino acids long. Germline CDR1 SEHNR, CDR2 FQNEAQ (reference sequence). The CDR3 loop reads CASRSGQGAPEAFF. The DNA of the CDR3 is TGTGCCAGCAGATCGGGACAGGGGGCCCCTGAAGCTTTCTTT.

The rearrangement joins TRBV30 to TRBJ1-2; D is unclear. Germline V CDR1 and CDR2: GTSNPN, SVGIG (reference sequence). This CDR3 contains 14 residues. V gave up 5 bases and J gave up 4 bases, with 17 bases separating them. The CDR3 is CAWAPMVVSYGYTF. DNA for the CDR3: TGTGCCTGGGCTCCTATGGTGGTGAGCTATGGCTACACCTTC.